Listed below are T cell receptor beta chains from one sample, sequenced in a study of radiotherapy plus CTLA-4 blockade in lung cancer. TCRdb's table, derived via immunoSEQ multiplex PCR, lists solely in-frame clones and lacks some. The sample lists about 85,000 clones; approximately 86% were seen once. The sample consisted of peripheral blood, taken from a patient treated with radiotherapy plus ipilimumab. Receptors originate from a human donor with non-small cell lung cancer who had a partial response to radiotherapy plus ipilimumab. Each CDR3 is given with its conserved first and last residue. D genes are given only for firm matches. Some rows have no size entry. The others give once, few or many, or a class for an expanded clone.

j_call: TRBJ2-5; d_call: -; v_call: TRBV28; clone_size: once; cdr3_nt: TGTGCCAGCAGTCAAGGGGTGGAAGAGACCCAGTACTTC; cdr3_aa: CASSQGVEETQYF
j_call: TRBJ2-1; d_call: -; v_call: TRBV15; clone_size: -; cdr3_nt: TGTGCCACCAGCTCGCGCGCGTGGGGCGGCGATGAGCAGTTCTTC; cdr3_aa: CATSSRAWGGDEQFF
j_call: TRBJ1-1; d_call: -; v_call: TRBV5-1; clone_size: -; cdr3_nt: TGCGCCAGCAGATTGGCGAGGTCAGACACTGAAGCTTTCTTT; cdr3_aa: CASRLARSDTEAFF
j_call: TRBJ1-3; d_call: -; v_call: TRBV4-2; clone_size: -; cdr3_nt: TGTGCCAGCAGCCAAGATTGGCATGGAGTCAGTGGAAACACCATATATTTT; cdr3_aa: CASSQDWHGVSGNTIYF
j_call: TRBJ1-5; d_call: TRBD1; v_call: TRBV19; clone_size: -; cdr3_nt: TGTGCCAGTAGTATAGTGCGGGACAGGGCCCGCAATCAGCCCCAGCATTTT; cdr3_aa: CASSIVRDRARNQPQHF
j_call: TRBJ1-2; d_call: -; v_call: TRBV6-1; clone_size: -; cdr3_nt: TGTGCCAGCAGTGAAGCGAGCTATGGCTACACCTTC; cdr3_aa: CASSEASYGYTF
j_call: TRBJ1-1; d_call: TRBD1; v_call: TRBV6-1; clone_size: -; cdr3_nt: TGTGCCAGCAGGCTACAGGGGATGAACACTGAAGCTTTCTTT; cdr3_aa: CASRLQGMNTEAFF
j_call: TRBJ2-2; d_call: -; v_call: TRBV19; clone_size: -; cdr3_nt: TGTGCCAGTAGTACCTTAACAGGGGACTACACCGGGGAGCTGTTTTTT; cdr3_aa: CASSTLTGDYTGELFF
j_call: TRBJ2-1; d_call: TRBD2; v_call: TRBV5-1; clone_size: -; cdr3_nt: TGCGCCAGCAGCCATCGACTAGCGGGAGGTTCGTCCTACAATGAGCAGTTCTTC; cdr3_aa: CASSHRLAGGSSYNEQFF
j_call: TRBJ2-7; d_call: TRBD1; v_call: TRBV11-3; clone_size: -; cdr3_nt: TGTGCCAGCAGCTTGTTTGGGACAGGGGAATACGAGCAGTACTTC; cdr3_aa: CASSLFGTGEYEQYF
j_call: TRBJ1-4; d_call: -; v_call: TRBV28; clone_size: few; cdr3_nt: TGTGCCAGCAGTCTGAGCCCAGGGGACAATGAAAAACTGTTTTTT; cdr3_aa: CASSLSPGDNEKLFF
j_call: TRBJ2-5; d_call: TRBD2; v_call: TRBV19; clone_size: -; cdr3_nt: TGTGCCAGTAGGCCGACTAGCGGGTACCAAGAGACCCAGTACTTC; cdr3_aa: CASRPTSGYQETQYF
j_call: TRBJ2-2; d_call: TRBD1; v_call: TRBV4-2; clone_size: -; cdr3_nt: TGTGCCAGCAGCCAAGTTGGGGACAGATACACCGGGGAGCTGTTTTTT; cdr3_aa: CASSQVGDRYTGELFF
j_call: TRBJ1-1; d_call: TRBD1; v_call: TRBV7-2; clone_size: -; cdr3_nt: TGTGCCAGCAGCTTAAGGACCAGACAGGGTCCTCGAGGCACTGAAGCTTTCTTT; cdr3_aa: CASSLRTRQGPRGTEAFF
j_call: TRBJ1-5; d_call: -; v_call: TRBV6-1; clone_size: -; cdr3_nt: TGTGCCAGCAGAGAGAGGGGGAGCAATCAGCCCCAGCATTTT; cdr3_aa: CASRERGSNQPQHF
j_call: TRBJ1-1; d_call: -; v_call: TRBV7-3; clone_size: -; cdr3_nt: TGTGCCAGCAGCTCGGGTAGGAACACTGAAGCTTTCTTT; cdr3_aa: CASSSGRNTEAFF
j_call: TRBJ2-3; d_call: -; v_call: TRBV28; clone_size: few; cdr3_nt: TGTGCCAGCAGTTTTTTAAGCGGCACAGATACGCAGTATTTT; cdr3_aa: CASSFLSGTDTQYF
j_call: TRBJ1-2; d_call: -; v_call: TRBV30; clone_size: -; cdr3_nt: TGTGCCTGGAGATGGGGGCAGGGTGGCTACACCTTC; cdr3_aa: CAWRWGQGGYTF
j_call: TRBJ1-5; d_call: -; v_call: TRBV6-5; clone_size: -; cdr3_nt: TGTGCCAGCAGAAGGGAGGGTGACAATCAGCCCCAGCATTTT; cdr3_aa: CASRREGDNQPQHF
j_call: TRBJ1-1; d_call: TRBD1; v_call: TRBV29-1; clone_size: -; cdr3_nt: TGCAGCGTTGAGGGGCTGGGGGACAGGGAGGCAGGCACTGAAGCTTTCTTT; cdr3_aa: CSVEGLGDREAGTEAFF
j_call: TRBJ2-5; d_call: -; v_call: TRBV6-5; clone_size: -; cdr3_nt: TGTGCCAGCATCGGGGGAGCGGGAGAGACCCAGTACTTC; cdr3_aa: CASIGGAGETQYF
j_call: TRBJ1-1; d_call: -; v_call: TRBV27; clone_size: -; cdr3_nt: TGTGCCAGCAGTCCCGGCCGCTCTCGAGGGCCGAACACTGAAGCTTTCTTT; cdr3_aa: CASSPGRSRGPNTEAFF
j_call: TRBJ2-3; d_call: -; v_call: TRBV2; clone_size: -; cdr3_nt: TGTGCCAGCAGTCTAGACAGGTCTTGGGGGGATACGCAGTATTTT; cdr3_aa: CASSLDRSWGDTQYF
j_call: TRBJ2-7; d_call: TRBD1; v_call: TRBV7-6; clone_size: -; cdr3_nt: TGTGCCAGCAGCTTAGAAGACAGGGGTGGGGAGCAGTACTTC; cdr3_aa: CASSLEDRGGEQYF
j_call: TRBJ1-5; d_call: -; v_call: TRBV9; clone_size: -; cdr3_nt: TGTGCCAGCAGCGTAGGGGGAGGGGGAGTTGGGCAGCCCCAGCATTTT; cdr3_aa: CASSVGGGGVGQPQHF
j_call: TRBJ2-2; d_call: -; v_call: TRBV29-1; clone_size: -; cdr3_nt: TGCAGCGTTGTAACCCGAGGCAGGGGTACGGGGGAGCTGTTTTTT; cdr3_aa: CSVVTRGRGTGELFF
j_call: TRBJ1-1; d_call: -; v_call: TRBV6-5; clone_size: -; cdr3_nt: TGTGCCAGCAGGAGAGACAGGGAAGCTTTCTTT; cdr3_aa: CASRRDREAFF
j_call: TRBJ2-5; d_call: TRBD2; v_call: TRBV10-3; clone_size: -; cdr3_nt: TGTGCCATCAGCGGGGGGGAGGGGCCCGAGACCCAGTACTTC; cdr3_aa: CAISGGEGPETQYF
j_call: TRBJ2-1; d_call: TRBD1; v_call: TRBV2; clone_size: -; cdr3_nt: TGTGCCCCTGGGGACAGCCCCTACAATGAGCAGTTCTTC; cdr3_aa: CAPGDSPYNEQFF
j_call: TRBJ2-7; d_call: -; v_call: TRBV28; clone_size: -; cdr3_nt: TGTGCCAGCGGAAAGGACAGCCCCTACGAGCAGTACTTC; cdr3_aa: CASGKDSPYEQYF
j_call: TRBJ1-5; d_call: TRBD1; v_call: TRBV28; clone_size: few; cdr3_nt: TGTGCCAGCAGTTCACAGGGGAATGGGCAGCCCCAGCATTTT; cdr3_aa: CASSSQGNGQPQHF
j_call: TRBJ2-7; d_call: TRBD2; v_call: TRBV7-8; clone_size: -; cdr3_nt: TGTGCCAGCAGCTTAGGGGGACTAGCAGCCGACGAGCAGTACTTC; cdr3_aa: CASSLGGLAADEQYF
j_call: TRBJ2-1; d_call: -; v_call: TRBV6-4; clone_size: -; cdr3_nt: TGTGCCAGCAGTGCCCTGCTAGCAGGTAGCAATGAGCAGTTCTTC; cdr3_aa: CASSALLAGSNEQFF
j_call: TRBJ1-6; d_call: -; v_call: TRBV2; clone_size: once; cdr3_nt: TGTGCCAGCAGGATGGACAGTAGCTCCTATAATTCACCCCTCCACTTT; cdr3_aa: CASRMDSSSYNSPLHF
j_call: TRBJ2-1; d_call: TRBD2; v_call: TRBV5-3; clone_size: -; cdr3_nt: TGTGCCAGAAGCTTGGTATCTAGCGGAAGAAATGAGCAGTTCTTC; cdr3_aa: CARSLVSSGRNEQFF
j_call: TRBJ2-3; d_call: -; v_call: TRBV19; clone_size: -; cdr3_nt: TGTGCCAGTAGTATAAACAGCCTGAGCACAGATACGCAGTATTTT; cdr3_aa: CASSINSLSTDTQYF
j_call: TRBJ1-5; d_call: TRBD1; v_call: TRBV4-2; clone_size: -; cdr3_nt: TGTGCCAGCAGCCAAGTTAGGACAGGGGATCAGCCCCAGCATTTT; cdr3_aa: CASSQVRTGDQPQHF
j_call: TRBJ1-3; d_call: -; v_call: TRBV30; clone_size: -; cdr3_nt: TGTGCCTGGAGCCCACAGGGTAGAGTCACCATATATTTT; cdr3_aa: CAWSPQGRVTIYF
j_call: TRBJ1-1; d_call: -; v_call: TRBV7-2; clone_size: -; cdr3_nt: TGTGCCAGCAACCCTCAGACAGGTCGGGACACTGAAGCTTTCTTT; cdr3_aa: CASNPQTGRDTEAFF